The 6 T cell receptor beta chains given below trace back to one sample, sequenced in a study of blood T cells in healthy people across ages. With a J-beta primer mix and a sample-barcoded 5' primer, a second PCR ran roughly 6 to 12 cycles. TCRdb ran MiXCR on the 5' RACE reads and lists one entry per CDR3 protein. The sample includes about 700,000 distinct CDR3 sequences, about a third of them seen just once. Sequencing used blood. The receptor set was obtained from a woman of 80 years or more in good health.

To note about this clonotype: This clone may be a read error of a much larger clone one base away. The chain links TRBV5-1 to TRBJ1-4; D is perhaps TRBD1 (5 bases). This CDR3 is built from 18 residues. Germline V gives CDR1 SGHRS, CDR2 YFSETQ. CDR3 region: CASSLTGLVSATNEKLVF. The CDR3 coding sequence is TGCGCCAGCAGCTTGACAGGCCTAGTTTCTGCAACTAATGAAAAACTGGTTTTT. Complete variable domain (other parts from reference TRBV5-1 and TRBJ1-4): KAGVTQTPRYLIKTRGQQVTLSCSPISGHRSVSWYQQTPGQGLQFLFEYFSETQRNKGNFPGRFSGRQFSNSRSEMNVSTLELGDSALYLCASSLTGLVSATNEKLVFGSGTQLSVL.

A remark on this clonotype: It may be a read error: a sequence one base away is much more abundant. The chain links TRBV6-2 or TRBV6-3 to TRBJ2-5; 8 nucleotides match TRBD2. The junction had 11 bases not matched to a gene; V was cut back by 6 bases and J by 5 bases. Germline V gene data show CDR1 as MNHEY and CDR2 as SVGEGT. The CDR3 has 15 residues. The CDR3 coding sequence is TGTGCCAGCAGAACACCTGGGACTAGGTGGGAGACCCAGTACTTC. It translates to CASRTPGTRWETQYF.

The table lists this clonotype with many counts. The chain couples TRBV6-2 or TRBV6-3 to TRBJ2-1; 8 positions match TRBD2. Germline V gene lookup returns CDR1 MNHEY and CDR2 SVGEGT. CDR3 length: 16 amino acids. Losses at the gene ends were 2 bases for V and 8 bases for J; bases not matched to a gene: 11. The CDR3 DNA follows: TGTGCCAGCAGTTACACCAGCGGGGGCCCAAGGGATGAGCAGTTCTTC. Its protein is CASSYTSGGPRDEQFF.

This clonotype was seen at least ten times. The rearrangement links TRBV6-1 to TRBJ2-1; 8 bases align to TRBD1. Germline loops: CDR1 MNHNS, CDR2 SASEGT. The trim removed 5 bases at V and 6 bases at J, leaving 9 bases unmatched. CDR3 size: 15 residues. CDR3 nucleotides: TGTGCCAGCAGTCAGGACAGGGCACGCGTCAATGAGCAGTTCTTC. It translates to CASSQDRARVNEQFF.

This sequence joins TRBV6-1 and TRBJ2-7, with 8 positions matching TRBD1. With 7 bases clipped from V and 1 base from J, the junction kept 6 bases outside the gene matches. The CDR3 is 14 residues long. Germline V gene sequence: CDR1 MNHNS, CDR2 SASEGT. CDR3 coding DNA: TGTGCCAGCACCCGGACAGGGACATCCTACGAGCAGTACTTC. Its translation is CASTRTGTSYEQYF.

This clonotype was seen repeatedly, ten times or more. The CDR3: CASSFGPTGQPQHF. The CDR3 region has the DNA TGTGCCAGCAGTTTTGGCCCGACAGGGCAGCCCCAGCATTTT. This chain links TRBV6-2 or TRBV6-3 with TRBJ1-5, with 7 bases aligning to TRBD1. This CDR3 contains 14 residues. Germline-derived CDR1 and CDR2 are MNHEY and SVGEGT. V lost 4 bases and J lost 7; bases outside the gene matches: 7.